The sequence of this T cell receptor beta chain was determined in a study of shared clonotypes between healthy human individuals. CDR1 is GTSNPN and CDR2 is SVGIG in the germline V gene (reference sequence). CDR3 length: 11 residues. Using immunoSEQ multiplex PCR, the repertoire was profiled, and TCRdb retains in-frame clones only, with some absent. The data show roughly 500,000 clones, around 73% seen once. The sequenced sample consisted of PBMCs. The clonotype originates from a woman aged 40 to 49 in good health. Some clones in this sample may be carry-over from other donors' samples. The J gene is TRBJ2-5, the V gene TRBV30; D remains ambiguous. With the DNA end fitting TRBJ2-7 better, the J assignment may be wrong. For the CDR3, the DNA is TGTGCCTGGAGTAACGCCTACGAGCAGTACTTC. This encodes CAWSNAYEQYF.